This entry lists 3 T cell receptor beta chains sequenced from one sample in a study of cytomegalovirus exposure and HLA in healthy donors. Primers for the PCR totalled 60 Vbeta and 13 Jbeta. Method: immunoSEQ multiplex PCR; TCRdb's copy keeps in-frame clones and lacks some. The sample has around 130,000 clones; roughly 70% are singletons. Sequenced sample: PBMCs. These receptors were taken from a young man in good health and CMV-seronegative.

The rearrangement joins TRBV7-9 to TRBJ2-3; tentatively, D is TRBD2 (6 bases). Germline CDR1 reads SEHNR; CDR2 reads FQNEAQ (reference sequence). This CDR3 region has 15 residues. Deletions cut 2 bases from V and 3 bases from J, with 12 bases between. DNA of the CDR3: TGTGCCAGCAGCTTATCCAAGGCGGGAACAGATACGCAGTATTTT. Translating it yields CASSLSKAGTDTQYF.

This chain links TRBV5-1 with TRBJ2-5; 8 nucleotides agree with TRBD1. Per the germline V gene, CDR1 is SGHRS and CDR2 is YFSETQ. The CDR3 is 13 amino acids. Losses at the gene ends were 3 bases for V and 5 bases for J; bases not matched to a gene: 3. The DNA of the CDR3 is TGCGCCAGCAGCTCAGGGGGCCGGGAGACCCAGTACTTC. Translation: CASSSGGRETQYF.

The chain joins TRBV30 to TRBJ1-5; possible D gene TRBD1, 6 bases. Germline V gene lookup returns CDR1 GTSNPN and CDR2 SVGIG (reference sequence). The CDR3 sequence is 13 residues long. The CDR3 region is CAGGAAGNQPQHF. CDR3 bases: TGTGCTGGGGGGGCGGCGGGAAATCAGCCCCAGCATTTT.